The 10 T cell receptor beta chains below were found in one sample sequenced in a study of T-cell reconstitution after alpha-beta-depleted transplantation in children (dated by TCRdb to 2016 to 2017). The library was built by means of PCR. Data came from an Illumina HiSeq 2500. To normalize quantification of the TCRbeta repertoire, the TCR libraries were built with molecular barcoding that relied on unique molecular identifiers. TCRdb reanalyzed the raw reads on its own, using fastp at Q25 for trimming and MiXCR for clone calling, and kept in-frame beta chains. One record per CDR3 amino acid sequence lists the most common genes and DNA. The sample records about 830,000 distinct CDR3 sequences, less than 20% of which are singletons. Jointly, the top ten make up around 5.3% of the sample. The treatment or condition label on this specimen signifies: allogeneic hematopoietic cell transplantation with graft depleted of TCRalphabeta T cells and CD19 B cells.

Sequencing was performed on PBMCs, mostly from graft donor cells, taken 360 days after TCRalphabeta/CD19-depleted stem cell transplant. Every receptor here comes from a male patient between 10 and 17 years old who had a stem cell transplant for acute lymphoblastic leukemia, so the T cells may come from the graft donor.

This clonotype was detected a few times. The V gene is TRBV5-1, the J gene TRBJ2-1; 7 nucleotides agree with TRBD2. This CDR3 spans 15 amino acids. V lost 0 bases and J lost 7; bases outside the gene matches: 7. Germline CDR1 reads SGHRS; CDR2 reads YFSETQ. The CDR3 nucleotides read TGCGCCAGCAGCTTGGATGCGGGAGATGGTAATGAGCAGTTCTTC. Its translation: CASSLDAGDGNEQFF.

The chain joins TRBV4-1 to TRBJ1-5; 8 bases match TRBD1. Germline CDR1 is MGHRA and CDR2 is YSYEKL. This CDR3 comprises 17 residues. V shed 2 bases and J 2 bases; nucleotides not matched to a gene: 8. CDR3 sequence reads: CASSQLAGGRGNQPQHF. The CDR3 DNA reads TGCGCCAGCAGCCAATTAGCAGGGGGCAGAGGCAATCAGCCCCAGCATTTT.

In this sample, this clonotype turned up many times. The chain has TRBV10-3 and TRBJ1-2; the D is unclear. Deletions cut 4 bases from V and 4 bases from J, with 10 bases between. The CDR3 spans 13 residues. Germline loops: CDR1 ENHRY, CDR2 SYGVKD. CDR3 DNA sequence: TGTGCCATCAGTGGAGATACGACCTATGGCTACACCTTC. Its translation: CAISGDTTYGYTF.

This clonotype occurred a few times. V gene TRBV29-1 combines with J gene TRBJ2-7; 9 nucleotides align to TRBD2. The CDR3 covers 13 residues. Germline-derived CDR1 and CDR2 are SQVTM and ANQGSEA. V was clipped by 7 bases and J by 5 bases; unmatched bases: 9. This chain's CDR3 is CSALLAGGDEQYF. The CDR3 nucleotides read TGCAGCGCACTACTAGCGGGTGGCGACGAGCAGTACTTC.

V gene TRBV7-6 combines with J gene TRBJ1-4, with D uncertain. Trimming stripped 5 bases from V and 5 bases from J, with 15 bases between. The CDR3 is made up of 15 amino acids. CDR1 and CDR2 from the germline V gene are SGHVS and FNYEAQ. CDR3 protein: CASSNMGGPNEKLFF. The CDR3 DNA reads as TGTGCCAGCAGCAATATGGGAGGTCCAAATGAAAAACTGTTTTTT. Full variable domain (missing parts from reference TRBV7-6 and TRBJ1-4): GAGVSQSPRYKVTKRGQDVALRCDPISGHVSLYWYRQALGQGPEFLTYFNYEAQQDKSGLPNDRFSAERPEGSISTLTIQRTEQRDSAMYRCASSNMGGPNEKLFFGSGTQLSVL.

This clonotype was counted between two and nine times. The gene calls are TRBV20-1 and TRBJ2-1, with 7 bases lining up with TRBD2. The J segment lost 6 bases and the V segment lost 3 bases, leaving 11 bases of the junction unmatched. The germline CDR1 and CDR2 sequences are DFQATT and SNEGSKA (reference sequence). The CDR3 is 15 residues long. CDR3 sequence: CSASLVVAGPNEQFF. The CDR3 nucleotides are TGCAGTGCTAGCCTTGTGGTAGCGGGTCCCAATGAGCAGTTCTTC.

This clonotype was found a few times. This rearrangement joins TRBV5-1 to TRBJ2-7, with D possibly matching TRBD2 (5 bases). The CDR3 spans 16 residues. V was clipped by 2 bases and J by 2 bases, with 17 bases between them. The germline V gene has CDR1 SGHRS and CDR2 YFSETQ. The DNA for the CDR3 is TGCGCCAGCAGCTTTGGTCCCTATGGAGGAACCTACGAGCAGTACTTC. Protein sequence: CASSFGPYGGTYEQYF. The full variable domain, with the rest looked up from reference TRBV5-1 and TRBJ2-7, is KAGVTQTPRYLIKTRGQQVTLSCSPISGHRSVSWYQQTPGQGLQFLFEYFSETQRNKGNFPGRFSGRQFSNSRSEMNVSTLELGDSALYLCASSFGPYGGTYEQYFGPGTRLTVT.

This clonotype turned up a few times. The V gene is TRBV12-3 or TRBV12-4, the J gene TRBJ1-4, with D possibly TRBD1 on 6 matching bases. V lost 5 bases and J lost 8, with 12 bases in between. This CDR3 contains 13 residues. CDR3 region: CASSRTAREKLFF. For the CDR3, the DNA is TGTGCCAGCAGTCGGACAGCAAGGGAAAAACTGTTTTTT.

This clonotype was counted only a few times. The chain has TRBV6-5 and TRBJ2-7, with 7 bases fitting TRBD2. The CDR3 has 16 residues. CDR1 MNHEY and CDR2 SVGAGI come from the germline V gene. Germline trimming cut 4 bases from V and 3 bases from J; bases unmatched to any gene: 12. CDR3 loop: CASSFSGTLAFYEQYF. The CDR3 DNA follows: TGTGCCAGCAGTTTCAGCGGGACGCTGGCGTTCTACGAGCAGTACTTC.

This clonotype showed up just a few times. The chain employs TRBV5-1 and TRBJ2-1; TRBD2 matches at 10 bases. The V gene's germline CDR1 is SGHRS and CDR2 YFSETQ. With 4 bases clipped from V and 4 bases from J, the junction kept 8 bases outside the gene matches. The CDR3 sequence is 16 residues long. CDR3 residues: CASSRTGTSAYNEQFF. Here the CDR3 DNA reads TGCGCCAGCAGCCGCACCGGGACTAGCGCTTACAATGAGCAGTTCTTC.